These 31 T cell receptor beta chains were all obtained from the same sample, sequenced in a study of T cell responses to AZD1222 COVID-19 vaccine. The assay was immunoSEQ multiplex PCR, and TCRdb's table has in-frame clones only and misses some. The sample shows under 80,000 clones, approximately 88% of them seen only once. The sequencing here drew on peripheral blood, taken on day 0 of AZD1222 vaccination. These TCRs come from an adult in good health.

The chain employs TRBV18 and TRBJ2-1; TRBD2 agrees at 12 bases. CDR1 and CDR2 (germline): KGHSH, LQKENI. The V and J ends lost 4 bases and 8 bases, in that order; junction bases with no gene match: 9. This CDR3 contains 16 residues. The CDR3 DNA sequence: TGTGCCAGCTCACAGTTCGGGACTAGCGGGCCGGATGAGCAGTTCTTC. Protein: CASSQFGTSGPDEQFF.

This chain joins TRBV7-9 and TRBJ2-7, with 8 bases aligning to TRBD2. Germline V gene lookup returns CDR1 SEHNR and CDR2 FQNEAQ (reference sequence). The junction had 7 bases not matched to a gene; V was cut back by 4 bases and J by 5 bases. The CDR3 is 14 residues long. CDR3 loop: CASSSGLGRDEQYF. CDR3 sequence (DNA): TGTGCCAGCAGCTCGGGACTAGGTAGGGACGAGCAGTACTTC.

V gene TRBV5-1 combines with J gene TRBJ1-5; TRBD1 matches at 7 bases. The CDR3 is 17 amino acids. V lost 4 bases, J lost 0 bases, and 10 bases stayed unmatched. The V gene's germline CDR1 is SGHRS and CDR2 YFSETQ. DNA for the CDR3: TGCGCCAGCAGCCAGGGGCCGGGACAGTATAGCAATCAGCCCCAGCATTTT. Its protein is CASSQGPGQYSNQPQHF. Full variable domain (missing parts from reference TRBV5-1 and TRBJ1-5): KAGVTQTPRYLIKTRGQQVTLSCSPISGHRSVSWYQQTPGQGLQFLFEYFSETQRNKGNFPGRFSGRQFSNSRSEMNVSTLELGDSALYLCASSQGPGQYSNQPQHFGDGTRLSIL.

The rearrangement joins TRBV6-1 to TRBJ2-7, with 7 bases matching TRBD1. The germline V gene encodes CDR1 MNHNS and CDR2 SASEGT. The length of the CDR3 is 14 residues. The junction had 4 bases not matched to a gene; V was cut back by 3 bases and J by 2 bases. CDR3 coding DNA: TGTGCCAGCAGTGATGACAGGGCCCCCTACGAGCAGTACTTC. Encoded protein: CASSDDRAPYEQYF.

This chain connects TRBV29-1 to TRBJ2-7; the D is unclear. CDR1 and CDR2 (germline): SQVTM, ANQGSEA. The CDR3 sequence is 11 residues long. V lost 7 bases and J lost 4, with 11 bases in between. The CDR3 protein is CSGGVGYEQYF. The CDR3 coding sequence is TGCAGCGGGGGTGTGGGGTACGAGCAGTACTTC.

The J gene is TRBJ1-2, the V gene TRBV6-5; 9 nucleotides line up with TRBD1. The CDR3 totals 12 residues. Germline values: CDR1 MNHEY, CDR2 SVGAGI. V gave up 6 bases and J gave up 6 bases; unmatched junction bases: 2. The DNA for the CDR3 is TGTGCCAGCAGGGACAGGGGCGATGGCTACACCTTC. It specifies CASRDRGDGYTF.

The chain recombines TRBV28 with TRBJ1-5; D is possibly TRBD1 (5 bases). Trimming shortened V by 3 bases and J by 6 bases, and 9 bases separated the two germline ends. Per the germline V gene, CDR1 is MDHEN and CDR2 is SYDVKM. The CDR3 loop spans 13 amino acids. The CDR3: CASSFGGSQPQHF. Written as DNA, the CDR3 is TGTGCCAGCAGTTTCGGGGGAAGTCAGCCCCAGCATTTT.

The chain carries TRBV30 and TRBJ2-7, with 7 nucleotides matching TRBD2. V lost 1 base, J lost 9 bases, and 9 bases stayed unmatched. The CDR3 is 13 amino acids. Germline values: CDR1 GTSNPN, CDR2 SVGIG (reference sequence). The CDR3 bases are TGTGCCTGGAGTGGGGAGGGAACGAGCGGGCAGTACTTC. This sequence encodes CAWSGEGTSGQYF.

The rearrangement links TRBV19 to TRBJ1-1; D perhaps matches TRBD1 (6 bases). Trimming left V 7 bases short and J 1 base short, with 19 bases between. Germline lookup yields CDR1 LNHDA and CDR2 SQIVND (reference sequence). The CDR3 extends over 16 amino acids. CDR3 sequence reads: CASINGGLGGNTEAFF. CDR3 coding DNA: TGTGCCAGTATTAACGGGGGCTTGGGGGGGAACACTGAAGCTTTCTTT.

The chain combines TRBV27 with TRBJ1-3, with D possibly TRBD1 on 6 matching bases. The length of the CDR3 is 15 residues. Trimming took off 5 bases at V and 0 bases at J, with 11 bases between the two ends. CDR1 is MNHEY and CDR2 is SMNVEV in the germline V gene (reference sequence). The DNA for the CDR3 is TGTGCCAGCAGTCCTACAGGGCTCTCTGGAAACACCATATATTTT. Protein product: CASSPTGLSGNTIYF.

The chain combines TRBV10-1 with TRBJ1-6; possibly TRBD1 for D (5 bases). The V end was cut by 10 bases, the J end by 13 bases, with 23 bases between. Germline V lookup: CDR1 WNHNN, CDR2 SYGVQD (reference sequence). This CDR3 contains 14 residues. CDR3 nucleotides: TGCGCCAACCGGGACTCTGGGTGGATGGAGCCCCTCCACTTT. It specifies CANRDSGWMEPLHF.

This clone appeared a few times. CDR3 protein: CASSSSRDRDEQYF. In nucleotides, the CDR3 is TGTGCCAGCAGCTCGTCCCGGGACAGGGACGAGCAGTACTTC. The chain joins TRBV5-6 to TRBJ2-7; 9 positions match TRBD1. The CDR3 extends over 14 amino acids. V dropped 3 bases and J dropped 5; count of bases not matched to a gene: 6. The germline V gene encodes CDR1 SGHDT and CDR2 YYEEEE.

The V call is TRBV28, the J call TRBJ2-7; 11 bases match TRBD1. CDR1 and CDR2 (germline): MDHEN, SYDVKM. The ends lost 7 bases at V and 4 bases at J; junction bases unmatched: 6. The CDR3 sequence is 14 residues long. The chain's CDR3 is CASTPGQGAYEQYF. The CDR3 nucleotides are TGTGCCAGCACCCCTGGACAGGGGGCTTACGAGCAGTACTTC. The full variable domain, with the rest looked up from reference TRBV28 and TRBJ2-7, is DVKVTQSSRYLVKRTGEKVFLECVQDMDHENMFWYRQDPGLGLRLIYFSYDVKMKEKGDIPEGYSVSREKKERFSLILESASTNQTSMYLCASTPGQGAYEQYFGPGTRLTVT.

V and J are TRBV21-1 and TRBJ2-7; TRBD2 reflects the table's D call only, with no check against the DNA. TRBV21-1 is deemed a pseudogene. The CDR3 has 14 amino acids. CDR3: CASSKLAHSYEQYF. In nucleotides, the CDR3 is TGTGCCAGCAGCAAGCTAGCGCACTCCTACGAGCAGTACTTC.

V and J are TRBV28 and TRBJ2-7, with TRBD2 matching 12 bases. Germline CDR1 is MDHEN and CDR2 is SYDVKM. The trim removed 3 bases at V and 4 bases at J, leaving 13 bases unmatched. This CDR3 is 18 amino acids long. CDR3 coding DNA: TGTGCCAGCAGTTTCACAGGACTAGCGGGACGGACTGGTTACGAGCAGTACTTC. This codes for CASSFTGLAGRTGYEQYF.

This CDR3 reads CASSLGTAEREKLFF. CDR3 nucleotide sequence: TGCGCCAGCAGCTTGGGGACAGCCGAGCGGGAAAAACTGTTTTTT. The chain recombines TRBV5-1 with TRBJ1-4, with a weak D call TRBD1 (6 bases). Trimming took off 0 bases at V and 8 bases at J, with 14 bases between the two ends. CDR1 is SGHRS and CDR2 is YFSETQ in the germline V gene. This CDR3 is 15 amino acids long.

This clone was observed a handful of times. The chain employs TRBV6-4 and TRBJ1-6; 7 bases are shared with TRBD1. The CDR3 length is 14 residues. V lost 2 bases and J lost 5; bases outside the gene matches: 0. The germline gives CDR1 MRHNA, CDR2 SNTAGT. The CDR3 loop reads CASSDDRDNSPLHF. DNA of the CDR3: TGTGCCAGCAGTGACGACAGGGATAATTCACCCCTCCACTTT.

The rearrangement joins TRBV11-2 to TRBJ1-2; no firm D call. With 3 bases removed from V and 4 bases from J, the gap between germline ends came to 21 bases. Germline V gene data show CDR1 as SGHAT and CDR2 as FQNNGV. The CDR3 extends over 17 amino acids. The CDR3 is CASSFDTNWAQAYGYTF. The CDR3 nucleotides read TGTGCCAGCAGCTTCGACACGAATTGGGCGCAGGCCTATGGCTACACCTTC.

The chain combines TRBV6-1 with TRBJ2-5; D not certain. Trimming shortened V by 3 bases and J by 2 bases, and 7 bases separated the two germline ends. This CDR3 spans 13 amino acids. CDR1 is MNHNS, CDR2 SASEGT, per germline. This CDR3 reads CASSEETQETQYF. As DNA, the CDR3 is TGTGCCAGCAGTGAGGAGACGCAAGAGACCCAGTACTTC.

The V call is TRBV29-1, the J call TRBJ1-6, with no clear D. Germline values: CDR1 SQVTM, CDR2 ANQGSEA. Trimming shortened V by 5 bases and J by 8 bases, and 16 bases separated the two germline ends. This CDR3 has 14 amino acids. CDR3 nucleotide sequence: TGCAGCGTTAAGCTGACGTCCCAAGATTCACCCCTCCACTTT. It translates to CSVKLTSQDSPLHF. The full variable domain, in which reference TRBV29-1 and TRBJ1-6 provide the parts outside the CDR3, is SAVISQKPSRDICQRGTSLTIQCQVDSQVTMMFWYRQQPGQSLTLIATANQGSEATYESGFVIDKFPISRPNLTFSTLTVSNMSPEDSSIYLCSVKLTSQDSPLHFGNGTRLTVT.

The V and J genes are TRBV9 and TRBJ2-1, with D tentatively TRBD2 (5 bases). The CDR3 has 14 residues. Germline V gene sequence: CDR1 SGDLS, CDR2 YYNGEE. V was cut by 2 bases and J by 10 bases, with 16 bases left in between. CDR3 sequence: CASSVLDNSGEQFF. The DNA of the CDR3 is TGTGCCAGCAGCGTCCTGGATAATTCGGGGGAGCAGTTCTTC.

The chain carries TRBV16 and TRBJ1-5, with 7 nucleotides matching TRBD1. Trimming cost V 6 bases and J 3 bases; bases outside gene matches: 11. The CDR3 length is 16 residues. Germline V gives CDR1 KGHSY, CDR2 FQNENV. In DNA, the CDR3 is TGTGCCAGCAGTCATGGCCCGGGACAGACCAATCAGCCCCAGCATTTT. It yields the protein CASSHGPGQTNQPQHF.

CDR3 region: CASSFGGLGTDTQYF. The DNA for the CDR3 is TGTGCCAGCAGTTTTGGGGGACTAGGCACAGATACGCAGTATTTT. The chain joins TRBV27 to TRBJ2-3; 8 positions agree with TRBD2. Germline trimming cut 3 bases from V and 1 base from J; bases unmatched to any gene: 3. The CDR3 totals 15 residues. CDR1 is MNHEY, CDR2 SMNVEV, per germline (reference sequence).

J is TRBJ1-5 and V is TRBV6-5; no reliable D call. The CDR3 runs 15 residues. V lost 0 bases, J lost 4 bases, and 10 bases lay in between. Germline V gene sequence: CDR1 MNHEY, CDR2 SVGAGI. The CDR3 sequence: CASSYSGGENQPQHF. DNA of the CDR3: TGTGCCAGCAGTTACTCAGGCGGGGAAAATCAGCCCCAGCATTTT.

This chain connects TRBV7-2 to TRBJ2-7, with unresolved D. The CDR3 covers 14 residues. CDR1 is SGHTA and CDR2 is FQGNSA in the germline V gene. Trimming left V 5 bases short and J 5 bases short, with 16 bases between. CDR3 loop: CASSPRPRVDEQYF. The CDR3 bases are TGTGCCAGCAGCCCGCGTCCTAGGGTGGACGAGCAGTACTTC.

The rearrangement uses TRBV25-1 and TRBJ2-3; 10 bases match TRBD2. This CDR3 has 15 amino acids. V shed 9 bases and J 3 bases; nucleotides not matched to a gene: 9. Looked up from germline, CDR1 is MGHDK and CDR2 is SYGVNS. In DNA, the CDR3 is TGTGCCAGGACAAATAGCGGGAGGAAAACAGATACGCAGTATTTT. Its translation is CARTNSGRKTDTQYF.

This chain joins TRBV27 and TRBJ1-1; weak D call: TRBD1 (5 bases). Between the trimmed V and J ends, which lost 8 bases and 5 bases, there was a span of 15 bases. Germline V gene lookup returns CDR1 MNHEY and CDR2 SMNVEV (reference sequence). The CDR3 consists of 13 residues. As DNA, the CDR3 is TGTGCCAGCCGGCCCCAGGGTAGGACTGAAGCTTTCTTT. Translated, it gives CASRPQGRTEAFF.

The gene calls are TRBV6-5 and TRBJ2-1, with TRBD2 matching over 8 bases. The CDR3 consists of 15 residues. After removal of 8 bases from V and 5 bases from J, the junction contained 11 bases not matched to a gene. Per germline, CDR1 MNHEY and CDR2 SVGAGI. CDR3 residues: CASGPGLGIDNEQFF. CDR3 DNA sequence: TGTGCCAGCGGACCGGGACTAGGTATAGACAATGAGCAGTTCTTC.

This chain uses TRBV5-4 with TRBJ1-1, with 9 nucleotides matching TRBD1. This CDR3 has 14 amino acids. CDR1 SGHNT and CDR2 YYREEE come from the germline V gene (reference sequence). V lost 3 bases to trimming and J lost 1 base; unmatched junction nucleotides: 1. The CDR3 protein is CASSWGQGNTEAFF. The CDR3 nucleotides are TGTGCCAGCAGCTGGGGACAGGGGAACACTGAAGCTTTCTTT.

The rearrangement joins TRBV25-1 to TRBJ2-2; D possibly uses TRBD1 or TRBD2 (5 bases each). V was trimmed by 1 base and J by 9 bases, leaving 15 bases between them. CDR1 is MGHDK, CDR2 SYGVNS, per germline. The CDR3 is 15 residues long. The CDR3 sequence is CASSESEGWGRELFF. The DNA of the CDR3 is TGTGCCAGCAGTGAATCAGAGGGATGGGGCCGGGAGCTGTTTTTT. The variable domain in full, completed from reference TRBV25-1 and TRBJ2-2, reads EADIYQTPRYLVIGTGKKITLECSQTMGHDKMYWYQQDPGMELHLIHYSYGVNSTEKGDLSSESTVSRIRTEHFPLTLESARPSHTSQYLCASSESEGWGRELFFGEGSRLTVL.

This clone was observed a handful of times. The chain is built from TRBV4-3 and TRBJ1-4; D is uncertain. The V end lost 1 base, the J end lost 8 bases, and 8 bases lay between the germline ends. The CDR3 spans 13 residues. Germline V gene sequence: CDR1 LGHNA, CDR2 YSLEER. The CDR3 nucleotides are TGCGCCAGCAGCCAAGTATACGGGGAAAAACTGTTTTTT. Amino acid sequence: CASSQVYGEKLFF.